These 25 T cell receptor beta chains came from one sample sequenced in a study of early T cells in non-severe SARS-CoV-2 infection. TCRdb redid the calling of the 5' RACE reads with MiXCR, one entry per CDR3 protein. The data contain around 46,000 distinct CDR3 sequences, roughly 5.3% of them singletons. The sequenced material came from whole blood. Source of these receptors: an adult who was a healthcare worker with PCR-confirmed SARS-CoV-2 infection or an uninfected control (not recorded which).

This clonotype was detected ten times or more. This sequence joins TRBV20-1 and TRBJ1-2; D perhaps matches TRBD1 (6 bases). Germline V CDR1 and CDR2: DFQATT, SNEGSKA (reference sequence). CDR3 size: 12 residues. Trimming took 5 bases from V and 4 from J, leaving 11 bases between them. CDR3 amino acids: CSAAGQLYGYTF. The DNA for the CDR3 is TGCAGTGCTGCGGGACAACTCTATGGCTACACCTTC.

This clonotype was seen at least ten times. This chain uses TRBV29-1 with TRBJ2-1, with 10 bases fitting TRBD1. This CDR3 comprises 13 residues. The germline V gene has CDR1 SQVTM and CDR2 ANQGSEA. Unmatched junction bases numbered 4, after V lost 7 bases and J lost 4 bases. The CDR3 protein is CSAGQGGYNEQFF. CDR3 coding DNA: TGCAGCGCTGGACAGGGGGGATACAATGAGCAGTTCTTC.

The chain is built from TRBV6-4 and TRBJ1-1, with 7 bases lining up with TRBD1. The CDR3 consists of 15 residues. The trim removed 6 bases at V and 5 bases at J, leaving 12 bases unmatched. Germline assignment: CDR1 MRHNA and CDR2 SNTAGT. The CDR3: CASSVNRGWDTEAFF. For the CDR3, the DNA is TGTGCCAGCAGCGTAAACAGGGGATGGGATACTGAAGCTTTCTTT.

Many counts were recorded for this clonotype. The chain has TRBV5-1 and TRBJ2-7; D remains unclear. The CDR3 length is 14 residues. V lost 1 base and J 0 bases, leaving 8 bases between the germline ends. CDR1 and CDR2 (germline): SGHRS, YFSETQ. For the CDR3, the DNA is TGCGCCAGCAGCTTGTCGACGGACTCCTACGAGCAGTACTTC. Translated, it gives CASSLSTDSYEQYF.

The chain joins TRBV6-6 to TRBJ2-7, with no clear D. CDR3 length: 13 amino acids. Per germline, CDR1 MNHNY and CDR2 SVGAGI (reference sequence). V dropped 2 bases and J dropped 1 base, with 6 bases sitting between them. DNA of the CDR3: TGTGCCAGCAGTTACAGTAAGTCCTACGAGCAGTACTTC. It yields the protein CASSYSKSYEQYF.

This chain joins TRBV20-1 and TRBJ1-1; TRBD1 agrees at 9 bases. V lost 6 bases to trimming and J lost 5 bases; unmatched junction nucleotides: 10. This CDR3 comprises 14 residues. Germline lookup yields CDR1 DFQATT and CDR2 SNEGSKA (reference sequence). The CDR3 nucleotides are TGCAGTGCCCAAAAACAGGGGGCGCGGACTGAAGCTTTCTTT. Translated, it gives CSAQKQGARTEAFF.

V gene TRBV19 combines with J gene TRBJ1-5, with D unclear. The CDR3 extends over 16 amino acids. Germline CDR1 LNHDA, CDR2 SQIVND (reference sequence). V was cut by 6 bases and J by 6 bases, with 21 bases left in between. The CDR3 reads CASSIGRPRVGQPQHF. The CDR3 DNA reads as TGTGCCAGTAGCATCGGGCGGCCAAGGGTGGGTCAGCCCCAGCATTTT.

This clonotype occurred a few times. At one boundary the junction diverges from the germline segment, which might be a read error. The chain employs TRBV7-6 and TRBJ2-5; 8 bases are shared with TRBD2. CDR1 is SGHVS, CDR2 FNYEAQ, per germline. CDR3 length equals 13 residues. CDR3 in amino acids: CASSSSGGDSAVF. CDR3 sequence (DNA): TGTGCCAGCAGCTCAAGCGGGGGTGATTCCGCGGTCTTC.

This rearrangement joins TRBV5-1 to TRBJ1-2; 8 nucleotides align to TRBD1. The CDR3 totals 14 residues. V gave up 3 bases and J gave up 5 bases; unmatched junction bases: 6. Per the germline V gene, CDR1 is SGHRS and CDR2 is YFSETQ. The chain's CDR3 is CASSSGQGSYGYTF. CDR3 coding DNA: TGCGCCAGCAGCTCAGGACAGGGATCGTATGGCTACACCTTC.

In this sample, this clonotype turned up many times. V and J are TRBV7-2 and TRBJ1-6; D ambiguous. Germline values: CDR1 SGHTA, CDR2 FQGNSA. V shed 1 base and J shed 11 bases, with 9 bases lying between them. CDR3 length: 13 amino acids. In DNA, the CDR3 is TGTGCCAGCAGCTTAGAAGGGATAGCACCCCTCCACTTT. Protein sequence: CASSLEGIAPLHF.

This clonotype appeared many times. The chain carries TRBV4-2 and TRBJ1-1; D is possibly TRBD1 (6 bases). This CDR3 comprises 14 residues. Trimming removed 0 bases at V and 3 bases at J, with 8 bases between. Germline loops: CDR1 LGHNA, CDR2 YNFKEQ. The CDR3 region is CASSQDEGDTEAFF. In nucleotides, the CDR3 is TGTGCCAGCAGCCAAGACGAGGGGGACACTGAAGCTTTCTTT.

Ten or more counts support this clonotype. J is TRBJ2-7 and V is TRBV7-9, with D perhaps TRBD2 (7 bases). Germline V lookup: CDR1 SEHNR, CDR2 FQNEAQ (reference sequence). V was cut by 5 bases and J by 2 bases, with 19 bases left in between. CDR3 size: 16 residues. The CDR3 is CASSPRPGGLTYEQYF. The CDR3, as DNA: TGTGCCAGCAGCCCTCGCCCGGGGGGCCTCACCTACGAGCAGTACTTC.

This clonotype was found many times. V usage is TRBV29-1 and J usage is TRBJ2-7; tentatively, D is TRBD2 (5 bases). The V gene lost 5 bases and the J gene lost 0 bases, with 8 bases spanning the gap. The CDR3 consists of 12 residues. CDR1 and CDR2 from the germline V gene are SQVTM and ANQGSEA. This chain's CDR3 is CSVPGSSYEQYF. The CDR3 nucleotides read TGCAGCGTTCCGGGATCCTCCTACGAGCAGTACTTC.

This clonotype has at least ten counts. The V gene is TRBV20-1, the J gene TRBJ2-1; 13 positions agree with TRBD2. This CDR3 region has 14 residues. The germline gives CDR1 DFQATT, CDR2 SNEGSKA (reference sequence). V shed 3 bases and J 8 bases; nucleotides not matched to a gene: 4. CDR3 bases: TGCAGTGCTAGCCGACTAGCGGGAGGCCATGAGCAGTTCTTC. Encoded protein: CSASRLAGGHEQFF.

This clonotype was seen at least ten times. The chain recombines TRBV27 with TRBJ1-6, with D possibly being TRBD1 (5 bases). Between the trimmed V and J ends, which lost 1 base and 7 bases, there was a span of 8 bases. The CDR3 has 14 residues. In germline, CDR1 is MNHEY, CDR2 SMNVEV (reference sequence). The CDR3 DNA reads TGTGCCAGCAGTTTATACGGGGGAAATTCACCCCTCCACTTT. As protein: CASSLYGGNSPLHF.

This clonotype has just a few counts. The chain combines TRBV30 with TRBJ2-1; D possibly corresponds to TRBD1 (5 bases). Germline assignment: CDR1 GTSNPN and CDR2 SVGIG (reference sequence). Trimming took off 0 bases at V and 0 bases at J, with 12 bases between the two ends. This CDR3 region has 16 residues. CDR3 in amino acids: CAWSVGRVSSYNEQFF. The CDR3 region has the DNA TGTGCCTGGAGTGTAGGCAGGGTCAGCTCCTACAATGAGCAGTTCTTC.

Many counts were recorded for this clonotype. The chain couples TRBV5-6 to TRBJ2-3; D gene unclear. This CDR3 has 14 residues. Germline V lookup: CDR1 SGHDT, CDR2 YYEEEE. Trimming cost V 4 bases and J 4 bases, with 13 bases left between them. The CDR3 nucleotides read TGTGCCAGCAGCATGGGTAGTGTTTCAGATACGCAGTATTTT. Translating it yields CASSMGSVSDTQYF.

This clonotype came up a few times. The chain couples TRBV20-1 to TRBJ2-3, with D perhaps matching TRBD2 (5 bases). The CDR3 runs 15 residues. Germline CDR1 DFQATT, CDR2 SNEGSKA (reference sequence). V dropped 0 bases and J dropped 0 bases, with 10 bases sitting between them. The CDR3 DNA sequence: TGCAGTGCTAGAGATCCAGCGGTTAGCACAGATACGCAGTATTTT. This sequence encodes CSARDPAVSTDTQYF.

Many counts were recorded for this clonotype. The chain employs TRBV3-1 and TRBJ2-2; weak D call: TRBD2 (6 bases). The CDR3 runs 14 residues. V lost 5 bases to trimming and J lost 7 bases, with 14 bases between them. CDR1 is LGHDT, CDR2 YNNKEL, per germline (reference sequence). CDR3 sequence (DNA): TGTGCCAGCAGCTGGGGACTGATCCACGGGGAGCTGTTTTTT. Residues: CASSWGLIHGELFF.

This clonotype occurred many times. The chain joins TRBV5-1 to TRBJ2-5; D possibly matches TRBD1 or TRBD2 (6 bases each). Trimming stripped 4 bases from V and 4 bases from J, with 17 bases between. CDR1 is SGHRS, CDR2 YFSETQ, per germline. The CDR3 consists of 15 residues. CDR3 amino acids: CASSGGGRGLETQYF. The CDR3 DNA follows: TGCGCCAGCAGCGGAGGGGGGCGCGGATTAGAGACCCAGTACTTC.

The CDR3 is CASSDGGRTQYF. CDR3 DNA sequence: TGTGCCAGCAGTGATGGTGGTCGGACCCAGTACTTC. V gene TRBV2 combines with J gene TRBJ2-5, with D uncertain. V lost 3 bases to trimming and J lost 7 bases, with 9 bases between them. CDR1 SNHLY and CDR2 FYNNEI come from the germline V gene. The CDR3 length is 12 residues.

This clonotype was detected many times. The genes are TRBV25-1 and TRBJ2-2; 9 bases are shared with TRBD1. The CDR3 consists of 15 residues. J gave up 2 bases and V 5 bases, and 3 bases lay outside the gene matches. Germline assignment: CDR1 MGHDK and CDR2 SYGVNS. The CDR3 spells CASSKGQGNTGELFF. As DNA, the CDR3 is TGTGCCAGCAGTAAGGGACAGGGAAACACCGGGGAGCTGTTTTTT. The variable domain in full, with the rest retrieved from reference TRBV25-1 and TRBJ2-2, is EADIYQTPRYLVIGTGKKITLECSQTMGHDKMYWYQQDPGMELHLIHYSYGVNSTEKGDLSSESTVSRIRTEHFPLTLESARPSHTSQYLCASSKGQGNTGELFFGEGSRLTVL.

This clonotype turned up a few times. The chain is built from TRBV11-2 and TRBJ2-3; a weak D match, TRBD1 (6 bases). Germline V gene sequence: CDR1 SGHAT, CDR2 FQNNGV. V gave up 1 base and J gave up 0 bases, with 11 bases separating them. This CDR3 is 16 amino acids long. CDR3 loop: CASSLVGTPSTDTQYF. The DNA for the CDR3 is TGTGCCAGCAGCTTAGTCGGGACACCTAGCACAGATACGCAGTATTTT.

At least ten counts were recorded for this clonotype. The chain has TRBV6-5 and TRBJ1-5, with a weak D call TRBD1 (6 bases). The CDR3 sequence is 14 residues long. Germline loops: CDR1 MNHEY, CDR2 SVGAGI. V was cut by 6 bases and J by 0 bases, with 9 bases left in between. Here the CDR3 reads CASSEQGSNQPQHF. The DNA of the CDR3 is TGTGCCAGCAGCGAACAGGGTAGCAATCAGCCCCAGCATTTT.

This clonotype was recorded many times. V and J are TRBV3-1 and TRBJ2-1; D is perhaps TRBD2 (5 bases). CDR1 and CDR2 from the germline V gene are LGHDT and YNNKEL (reference sequence). The V and J ends lost 1 base and 8 bases respectively, with 15 bases between them. This CDR3 is 15 amino acids long. The CDR3 bases are TGTGCCAGCAGCCAAGGGACTGGCGCCCGGGATGAGCAGTTCTTC. The encoded protein is CASSQGTGARDEQFF.